The subject of this entry is one T cell receptor beta chain. The antigen it recognizes is unknown. The input lacks base qualities; no much larger clone sits a single base away. Library method: the immunoSEQ multiplex PCR assay. TCRdb took this table from immuneACCESS and kept in-frame rearrangements with V and J called. Such tables lack part of the clones; where checked against another copy, unresolved V genes explain under half of the gap, and the rest is unexplained. In all, the sample holds 45,000 to 55,000 clones, and roughly 94% of those were seen once. The ten most abundant clones make up 2.4% of the sample. These data originate in a study of control samples from healthy donors and cancer patients (TCRdb year 2020). Specimen: blood. The origin of this receptor is a young man in good health.

The bases read TGTGCCAGCAGCGTAGGCGACAGGGCCATTAATGAAAAACTGTTTTTT. It encodes CASSVGDRAINEKLFF. This sequence uses TRBV9 and TRBJ1-4; TRBD1 agrees with 7 junctional bases. The CDR3 starts with the cysteine, ends with the phenylalanine, and has 16 residues. CDR3 DNA is the only sequence kept; it has 48 bases, read in frame from the first base. The junction shows trimming of 0 bases on V and 4 bases on J, and the gene matches do not reach 6 bases of it. In the germline V gene, CDR1 corresponds to SGDLS and CDR2 to YYNGEE.